The next 8 T cell receptor beta chains were all read from a single sample in a study of radiotherapy plus CTLA-4 blockade in lung cancer. Sequencing used immunoSEQ multiplex PCR; TCRdb keeps in-frame clones, though not all of them. The sample has approximately 77,000 clones, about four fifths seen once. Sequenced material: peripheral blood, taken from a patient treated with radiotherapy plus ipilimumab. The receptors were gathered from a human donor with non-small cell lung cancer who had stable disease on radiotherapy plus ipilimumab.

V is TRBV5-6 and J is TRBJ2-7; 10 bases agree with TRBD1. Losses at the gene ends were 4 bases for V and 3 bases for J; bases not matched to a gene: 4. The CDR3 covers 14 residues. The V gene's germline CDR1 is SGHDT and CDR2 YYEEEE. CDR3: CASSQGQGNYEQYF. CDR3 nucleotide sequence: TGTGCCAGCAGCCAGGGACAGGGGAACTACGAGCAGTACTTC.

V gene TRBV5-4 combines with J gene TRBJ1-3; D gene ambiguous. The V and J ends lost 0 bases and 1 base respectively, with 2 bases between them. The CDR3 has 13 residues. The germline gives CDR1 SGHNT, CDR2 YYREEE (reference sequence). CDR3 region: CASSLESGNTIYF. The CDR3 DNA sequence: TGTGCCAGCAGCTTGGAATCTGGAAACACCATATATTTT. Full variable domain (missing parts from reference TRBV5-4 and TRBJ1-3): ETGVTQSPTHLIKTRGQQVTLRCSSQSGHNTVSWYQQALGQGPQFIFQYYREEENGRGNFPPRFSGLQFPNYSSELNVNALELDDSALYLCASSLESGNTIYFGEGSWLTVV.

This sequence joins TRBV4-1 and TRBJ2-1; weak D call: TRBD1 (5 bases). The CDR3 runs 14 residues. Between the trimmed V and J ends, which lost 1 base and 6 bases, there was a span of 10 bases. Germline V gene lookup returns CDR1 MGHRA and CDR2 YSYEKL. The CDR3 nucleotides are TGCGCCAGCAGCCAAGTGGCAGGGCTCAATGAGCAGTTCTTC. It encodes CASSQVAGLNEQFF.

The chain uses TRBV13 and TRBJ2-7; 7 positions match TRBD2. After removal of 5 bases from V and 4 bases from J, the junction contained 2 bases not matched to a gene. Germline-derived CDR1 and CDR2 are PRHDT and FYEKMQ (reference sequence). The CDR3 sequence is 12 residues long. CDR3 in amino acids: CASSLGGYEQYF. The CDR3 DNA follows: TGTGCCAGCAGCCTGGGAGGGTACGAGCAGTACTTC.

The rearrangement uses TRBV5-5 and TRBJ2-3, with TRBD2 matching over 8 bases. This CDR3 has 15 residues. Looked up from germline, CDR1 is SGHKS and CDR2 is YYEKEE (reference sequence). The trim removed 4 bases at V and 3 bases at J, leaving 7 bases unmatched. As DNA, the CDR3 is TGTGCCAGCAGCCGAGGACTAGCTCCGACAGATACGCAGTATTTT. Protein: CASSRGLAPTDTQYF.

The gene calls are TRBV6-6 and TRBJ2-7, with D possibly called TRBD1 or TRBD2 (5 bases each). This CDR3 has 15 residues. V was trimmed by 0 bases and J by 2 bases, leaving 11 bases between them. Germline values: CDR1 MNHNY, CDR2 SVGAGI (reference sequence). CDR3 coding DNA: TGTGCCAGCAGTTACTCCCTTGGGGGTGCCTACGAGCAGTACTTC. Translated, it gives CASSYSLGGAYEQYF.

This rearrangement joins TRBV4-1 to TRBJ1-5; no clear D gene. Germline V gene sequence: CDR1 MGHRA, CDR2 YSYEKL. V was shortened by 2 bases and J by 6 bases, with 8 bases between the two germline ends. The CDR3 has 13 residues. In nucleotides, the CDR3 is TGCGCCAGCAGCCAAAACGGGCTTCAGCCCCAGCATTTT. This sequence encodes CASSQNGLQPQHF.

CDR3 nucleotide sequence: TGTGCCAGCAGCGTGAGCGGGCCGGGCACAGATACGCAGTATTTT. It translates to CASSVSGPGTDTQYF. The J gene is TRBJ2-3, the V gene TRBV9; tentative D call: TRBD2 (6 bases). Germline CDR1 SGDLS, CDR2 YYNGEE. The CDR3 is made up of 15 amino acids. V lost 2 bases, J lost 1 base, and 11 bases lay in between.